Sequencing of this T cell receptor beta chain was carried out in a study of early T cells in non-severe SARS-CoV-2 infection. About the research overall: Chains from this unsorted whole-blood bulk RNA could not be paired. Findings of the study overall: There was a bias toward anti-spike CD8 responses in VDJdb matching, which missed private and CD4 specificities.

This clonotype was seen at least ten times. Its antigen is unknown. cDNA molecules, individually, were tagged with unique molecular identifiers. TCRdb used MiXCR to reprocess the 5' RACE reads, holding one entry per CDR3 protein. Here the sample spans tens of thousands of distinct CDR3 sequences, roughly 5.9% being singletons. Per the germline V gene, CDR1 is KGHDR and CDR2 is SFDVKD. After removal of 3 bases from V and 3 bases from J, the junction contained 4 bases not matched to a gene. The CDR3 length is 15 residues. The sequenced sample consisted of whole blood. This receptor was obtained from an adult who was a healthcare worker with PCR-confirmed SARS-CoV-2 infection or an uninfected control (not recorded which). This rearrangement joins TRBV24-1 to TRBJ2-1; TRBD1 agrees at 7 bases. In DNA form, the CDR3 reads TGTGCCACCAGTGATCGCCGGGACAGCTACAATGAGCAGTTCTTC. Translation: CATSDRRDSYNEQFF.